These 21 T cell receptor beta chains were all obtained from the same sample, sequenced in a study of beta chain features in type 1 diabetes. The isolated RNA, all of it, was reverse transcribed, so expressed TCRB transcripts were what got sequenced. The assay was immunoSEQ multiplex PCR, and TCRdb's table has in-frame clones only and misses some. The table lists fewer than 400,000 clones, approximately 8.2% of them singletons, with around 0.45% in the top ten. The sample comprised central memory CD4+ T cells from blood. The receptors here all came from a woman aged 18-35 years in good health.

This clone has more than one count but fewer than ten. The gene calls are TRBV4-2 and TRBJ2-1; D assignment may be TRBD1 or TRBD2 (5 bases each). Germline V lookup: CDR1 LGHNA, CDR2 YNFKEQ. The CDR3 sequence is 15 residues long. V lost 2 bases and J lost 7, with 15 bases in between. The CDR3, as DNA: TGTGCCAGCAGCCAACGGGGCAGCCGGGGTAATGAGCAGTTCTTC. It codes for CASSQRGSRGNEQFF.

Details on this clone: This sample also contains other DNA sequences that code for the same CDR3. The chain employs TRBV2 and TRBJ2-7; D call uncertain. Trimming took 5 bases from V and 3 from J, leaving 5 bases between them. The CDR3 spans 11 residues. Germline V gene sequence: CDR1 SNHLY, CDR2 FYNNEI. The CDR3 here is CASSQLYEQYF. The CDR3 DNA reads TGTGCCAGCAGTCAACTCTACGAGCAGTACTTC.

The chain is built from TRBV6-1 and TRBJ2-5, with no clear D. CDR1 is MNHNS and CDR2 is SASEGT in the germline V gene. CDR3 size: 12 residues. Trimming pared 8 bases from V and 2 bases from J, leaving 9 bases between. The CDR3 sequence: CASCLQQETQYF. The CDR3 nucleotides read TGTGCCAGCTGTCTTCAACAAGAGACCCAGTACTTC.

As DNA, the CDR3 is TGCGCCAGCAGCCAGATGGGCACGTGGGTTAACTATGGCTACACCTTC. This codes for CASSQMGTWVNYGYTF. This sequence joins TRBV4-3 and TRBJ1-2; D is undetermined. Deletions cut 3 bases from V and 1 base from J, with 15 bases between. CDR1 LGHNA and CDR2 YSLEER come from the germline V gene. The CDR3 has 16 amino acids.

The table lists this clone with a few counts. V is TRBV20-1 and J is TRBJ1-2, with D unresolved. Trimming took 5 bases from V and 3 from J, leaving 7 bases between them. The germline V gene encodes CDR1 DFQATT and CDR2 SNEGSKA (reference sequence). This CDR3 is 11 amino acids long. Here the CDR3 DNA reads TGCAGTGCTGGTCGATACTATGGCTACACCTTC. This encodes CSAGRYYGYTF.

This clone was observed a few times. V is TRBV19 and J is TRBJ2-1; 16 nucleotides align to TRBD2. Losses at the gene ends were 6 bases for V and 4 bases for J; bases not matched to a gene: 6. The CDR3 has 17 residues. From germline, CDR1 is LNHDA and CDR2 SQIVND (reference sequence). CDR3 in DNA: TGTGCCAGTAGCGAGGGACTAGCGGGAGGGTTGTACAATGAGCAGTTCTTC. As protein: CASSEGLAGGLYNEQFF. The complete variable domain, with remaining parts taken from reference TRBV19 and TRBJ2-1, reads DGGITQSPKYLFRKEGQNVTLSCEQNLNHDAMYWYRQDPGQGLRLIYYSQIVNDFQKGDIAEGYSVSREKKESFPLTVTSAQKNPTAFYLCASSEGLAGGLYNEQFFGPGTRLTVL.

This clone appeared many times. The gene calls are TRBV10-3 and TRBJ2-2; 11 positions match TRBD1. The CDR3 consists of 16 residues. Germline V lookup: CDR1 ENHRY, CDR2 SYGVKD. Unmatched junction bases numbered 5, after V lost 3 bases and J lost 5 bases. CDR3 sequence (DNA): TGTGCCATCAGTGATACCGGGACAGGGGGGACCGGGGAGCTGTTTTTT. Encoded protein: CAISDTGTGGTGELFF.

This clone was seen only a few times. The V and J genes are TRBV6-1 and TRBJ2-7; 7 nucleotides match TRBD1. The CDR3 is 13 residues long. Germline CDR1 and CDR2: MNHNS and SASEGT. V lost 6 bases and J lost 3; bases outside the gene matches: 5. CDR3 amino acids: CASRTTGNYEQYF. In nucleotides, the CDR3 is TGTGCCAGCAGGACGACAGGGAACTACGAGCAGTACTTC.

The chain recombines TRBV13 with TRBJ2-7; 7 bases line up with TRBD1. The CDR3 length is 14 residues. CDR1 is PRHDT and CDR2 is FYEKMQ in the germline V gene (reference sequence). The trim removed 1 base at V and 5 bases at J, leaving 5 bases unmatched. CDR3 in amino acids: CASSLAATGNEQYF. CDR3 DNA sequence: TGTGCCAGCAGCTTAGCGGCGACAGGGAACGAGCAGTACTTC.

This clone was seen a few times. V is TRBV7-9 and J is TRBJ1-1, with D possibly TRBD1 on 5 matching bases. The germline gives CDR1 SEHNR, CDR2 FQNEAQ (reference sequence). The V gene lost 5 bases and the J gene lost 5 bases, with 15 bases spanning the gap. This CDR3 contains 14 residues. Here the CDR3 reads CASSQGEWKTEAFF. DNA of the CDR3: TGTGCCAGCAGCCAAGGGGAATGGAAAACTGAAGCTTTCTTT.

This chain uses TRBV18 with TRBJ2-1; 7 bases fit TRBD1. This CDR3 is built from 16 residues. V shed 0 bases and J 4 bases; nucleotides not matched to a gene: 6. Germline CDR1 KGHSH, CDR2 LQKENI. For the CDR3, the DNA is TGTGCCAGCTCACCACCGGGGCCCAGGGGGTACAATGAGCAGTTCTTC. This encodes CASSPPGPRGYNEQFF.

This clone was seen at least ten times. The chain recombines TRBV15 with TRBJ2-7; D remains unclear. CDR1 is LNHNV, CDR2 YYDKDF, per germline (reference sequence). The CDR3 extends over 15 amino acids. Trimming took off 0 bases at V and 3 bases at J, with 12 bases between the two ends. The CDR3 sequence: CATSRDVSEIYEQYF. CDR3 sequence (DNA): TGTGCCACCAGCAGAGACGTTAGTGAAATCTACGAGCAGTACTTC.

Ten or more counts support this clone. The chain combines TRBV7-2 with TRBJ2-3, with D perhaps matching TRBD2 (6 bases). There are 12 residues in the CDR3. V dropped 5 bases and J dropped 6 bases, with 9 bases sitting between them. Germline V gives CDR1 SGHTA, CDR2 FQGNSA. The CDR3 reads CASSPAGDTQYF. CDR3 in DNA: TGTGCCAGCAGCCCGGCGGGGGATACGCAGTATTTT.

This clone has only a few counts. V usage is TRBV18 and J usage is TRBJ2-5; no firm D call. Germline V gene sequence: CDR1 KGHSH, CDR2 LQKENI. V lost 5 bases, J lost 4 bases, and 5 bases lay in between. The CDR3 runs 11 residues. CDR3 bases: TGTGCCAGCTCATTCAGAGAGACCCAGTACTTC. As protein: CASSFRETQYF.

The chain couples TRBV28 to TRBJ1-4, with 10 bases fitting TRBD1. Germline values: CDR1 MDHEN, CDR2 SYDVKM. This CDR3 is 14 amino acids long. After removal of 7 bases from V and 14 bases from J, the junction contained 13 bases not matched to a gene. The CDR3 bases are TGTGCCAGCACTGAATACCGGGACAGGGGTTTTCTGTTTTTT. The encoded protein is CASTEYRDRGFLFF.

The J gene is TRBJ2-1, the V gene TRBV5-1, with TRBD2 matching over 8 bases. The germline gives CDR1 SGHRS, CDR2 YFSETQ. The V segment lost 5 bases and the J segment 6 bases; nucleotides outside the gene matches: 7. The CDR3 contains 14 residues. The CDR3 protein is CASSGAGGPNEQFF. Here the CDR3 DNA reads TGCGCCAGCAGTGGGGCGGGAGGCCCCAATGAGCAGTTCTTC. Full variable domain (remainder filled in from reference TRBV5-1 and TRBJ2-1): KAGVTQTPRYLIKTRGQQVTLSCSPISGHRSVSWYQQTPGQGLQFLFEYFSETQRNKGNFPGRFSGRQFSNSRSEMNVSTLELGDSALYLCASSGAGGPNEQFFGPGTRLTVL.

In its sample, this clone was seen a few times. The rearrangement joins TRBV25-1 to TRBJ1-2; unclear D gene. From germline, CDR1 is MGHDK and CDR2 SYGVNS. The ends were cut back, 2 bases at V and 4 bases at J, with 11 bases in the middle. The CDR3 is made up of 14 amino acids. CDR3 nucleotide sequence: TGTGCCAGCAGTGAAATGGCAGTCTCCTATGGCTACACCTTC. This encodes CASSEMAVSYGYTF.

The table lists this clone with a few counts. V usage is TRBV5-1 and J usage is TRBJ2-7, with 7 bases fitting TRBD2. V lost 6 bases, J lost 2 bases, and 11 bases stayed unmatched. The CDR3 has 15 residues. Germline values: CDR1 SGHRS, CDR2 YFSETQ. The CDR3 DNA reads TGCGCCAGCACCCCGGGAGGTACTGCCGCCTACGAGCAGTACTTC. Protein product: CASTPGGTAAYEQYF.

The rearrangement joins TRBV2 to TRBJ2-1, with TRBD1 identical over 8 bases. Trimming at V came to 4 bases and at J to 10 bases, leaving 9 bases not matched to a gene. The CDR3 extends over 14 amino acids. Germline V CDR1 and CDR2: SNHLY, FYNNEI. The CDR3 bases are TGTGCCAGCAGTGGACAGGGGCTTCTGTGGGAGCAGTTCTTC. Its translation is CASSGQGLLWEQFF.

The gene calls are TRBV18 and TRBJ1-3; possibly TRBD1 for D (6 bases). This CDR3 contains 15 residues. Germline V gives CDR1 KGHSH, CDR2 LQKENI. V gave up 3 bases and J gave up 0 bases, with 9 bases separating them. CDR3 residues: CASSPDRFSGNTIYF. The CDR3 bases are TGTGCCAGCTCACCTGACAGGTTCTCTGGAAACACCATATATTTT. Full variable domain (outside the CDR3, taken from reference TRBV18 and TRBJ1-3): NAGVMQNPRHLVRRRGQEARLRCSPMKGHSHVYWYRQLPEEGLKFMVYLQKENIIDESGMPKERFSAEFPKEGPSILRIQQVVRGDSAAYFCASSPDRFSGNTIYFGEGSWLTVV.

This chain links TRBV28 with TRBJ1-1; the D is unclear. CDR3 length: 12 amino acids. Germline CDR1 and CDR2: MDHEN and SYDVKM. The ends were cut back, 5 bases at V and 4 bases at J, with 8 bases in the middle. CDR3 DNA: TGTGCCAGCAGTGTTGTGGGCACTGAAGCTTTCTTT. Translated, it gives CASSVVGTEAFF.